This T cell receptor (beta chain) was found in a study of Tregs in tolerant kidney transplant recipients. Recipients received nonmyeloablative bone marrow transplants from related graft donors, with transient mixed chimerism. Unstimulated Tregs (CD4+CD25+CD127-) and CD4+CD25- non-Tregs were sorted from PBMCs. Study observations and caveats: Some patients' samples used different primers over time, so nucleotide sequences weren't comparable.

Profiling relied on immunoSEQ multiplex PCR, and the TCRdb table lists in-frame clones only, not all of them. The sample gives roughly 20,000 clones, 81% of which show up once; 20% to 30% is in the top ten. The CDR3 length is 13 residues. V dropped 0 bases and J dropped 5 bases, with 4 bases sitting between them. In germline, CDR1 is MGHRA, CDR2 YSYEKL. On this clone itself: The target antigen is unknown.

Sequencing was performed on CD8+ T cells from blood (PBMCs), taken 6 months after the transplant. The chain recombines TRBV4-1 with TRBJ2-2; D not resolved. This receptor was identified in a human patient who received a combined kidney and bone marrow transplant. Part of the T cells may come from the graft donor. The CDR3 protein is CASSQDLTGELFF. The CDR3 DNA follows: TGCGCCAGCAGCCAAGACTTGACCGGGGAGCTGTTTTTT.